The clone carrying this T cell receptor beta chain appeared a few times. The antigen is unknown. There are 13 residues in the CDR3. With 10 bases clipped from V and 7 bases from J, the junction kept 9 bases outside the gene matches. CDR1 is MNHEY, CDR2 SVGEGT, per germline. The sample belongs to a study of response to subunit inactivated influenza vaccine. The study, taken as a whole, reports: The authors offered the suggestion that each seasonal influenza vaccination recruits few new T cells.

TCRdb recomputed calls from the RT-PCR reads with MiXCR, one row per CDR3 protein. The sample contains 450,000 to 700,000 distinct CDR3 sequences, about 14% of which appear only once. The source was PBMCs from blood, collected 11 to 12 days after vaccination. The chain has TRBV6-2 or TRBV6-3 and TRBJ1-5, with TRBD1 matching 8 bases. This TCR derives from a man in his fifties or sixties who received an inactivated influenza vaccine. The CDR3 nucleotides read TGTGCCACGACGGGACAGGTCGGGCAGCCCCAGCATTTT. The encoded protein is CATTGQVGQPQHF.